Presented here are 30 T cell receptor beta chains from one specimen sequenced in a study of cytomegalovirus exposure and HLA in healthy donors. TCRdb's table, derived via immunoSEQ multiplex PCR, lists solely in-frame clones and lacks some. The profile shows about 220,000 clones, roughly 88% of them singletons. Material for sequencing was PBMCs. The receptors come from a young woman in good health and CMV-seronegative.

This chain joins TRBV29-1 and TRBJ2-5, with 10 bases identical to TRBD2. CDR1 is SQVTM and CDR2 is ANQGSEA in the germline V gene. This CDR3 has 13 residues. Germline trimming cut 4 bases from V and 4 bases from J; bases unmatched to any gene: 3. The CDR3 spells CSVGLAGAETQYF. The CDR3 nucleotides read TGCAGCGTTGGTCTAGCGGGAGCAGAGACCCAGTACTTC.

This chain's CDR3 is CASSTHRTGVKTEAFF. The DNA for the CDR3 is TGTGCCAGTAGTACCCACCGGACAGGGGTAAAGACTGAAGCTTTCTTT. The genes are TRBV19 and TRBJ1-1; 9 bases are a match to TRBD1. V shed 4 bases, J shed 5 bases, and the junction held 11 bases outside the gene matches. Germline assignment: CDR1 LNHDA and CDR2 SQIVND (reference sequence). The CDR3 consists of 16 residues.

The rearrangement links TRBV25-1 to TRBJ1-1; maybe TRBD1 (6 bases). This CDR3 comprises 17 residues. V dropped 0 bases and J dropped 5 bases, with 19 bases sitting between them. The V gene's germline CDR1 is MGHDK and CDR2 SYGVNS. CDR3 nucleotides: TGTGCCAGCAGTGAATATAAGGGAGCAAGGGGGGGGACTGAAGCTTTCTTT. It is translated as CASSEYKGARGGTEAFF.

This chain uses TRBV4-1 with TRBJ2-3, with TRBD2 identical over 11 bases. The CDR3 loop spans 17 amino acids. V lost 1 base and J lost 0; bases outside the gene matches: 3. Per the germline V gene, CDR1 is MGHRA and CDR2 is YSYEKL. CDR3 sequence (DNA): TGCGCCAGCAGCCAAGGCCGGACTAGCGGGAGCACAGATACGCAGTATTTT. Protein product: CASSQGRTSGSTDTQYF.

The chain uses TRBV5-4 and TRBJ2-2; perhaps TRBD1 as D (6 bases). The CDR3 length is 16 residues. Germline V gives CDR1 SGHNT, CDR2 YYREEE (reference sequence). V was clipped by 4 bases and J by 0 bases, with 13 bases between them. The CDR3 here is CASSLLTGTNTGELFF. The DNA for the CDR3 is TGTGCCAGCAGCCTATTAACAGGGACGAACACCGGGGAGCTGTTTTTT.

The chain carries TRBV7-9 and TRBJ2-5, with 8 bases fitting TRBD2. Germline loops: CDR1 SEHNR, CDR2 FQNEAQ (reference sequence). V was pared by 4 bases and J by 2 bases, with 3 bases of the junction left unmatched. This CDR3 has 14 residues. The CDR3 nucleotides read TGTGCCAGCAGCTCGACTAGCGAGCAAGAGACCCAGTACTTC. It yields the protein CASSSTSEQETQYF.

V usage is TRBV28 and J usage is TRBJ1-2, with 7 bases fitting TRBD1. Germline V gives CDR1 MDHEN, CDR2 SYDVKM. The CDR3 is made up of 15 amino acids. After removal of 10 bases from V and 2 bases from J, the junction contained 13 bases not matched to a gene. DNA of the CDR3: TGTGCCACCAAATACAAACAGGGGATCAACTATGGCTACACCTTC. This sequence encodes CATKYKQGINYGYTF.

DNA of the CDR3: TGTGCCTGGAGTGGCCTAGCGGGAGATACCCAGTACTTC. Translation gives CAWSGLAGDTQYF. The V call is TRBV30, the J call TRBJ2-5; 10 bases are a match to TRBD2. V shed 1 base, J shed 8 bases, and the junction held 4 bases outside the gene matches. This CDR3 comprises 13 residues. CDR1 GTSNPN and CDR2 SVGIG come from the germline V gene (reference sequence).

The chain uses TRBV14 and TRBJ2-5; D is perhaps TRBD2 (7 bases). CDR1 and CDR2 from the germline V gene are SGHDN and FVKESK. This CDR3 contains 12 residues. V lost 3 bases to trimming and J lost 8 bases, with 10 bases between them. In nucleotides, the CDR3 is TGTGCCAGCAGCCAGCCGGGGGGCACCCAGTACTTC. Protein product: CASSQPGGTQYF. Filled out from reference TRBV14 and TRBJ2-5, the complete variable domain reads EAGVTQFPSHSVIEKGQTVTLRCDPISGHDNLYWYRRVMGKEIKFLLHFVKESKQDESGMPNNRFLAERTGGTYSTLKVQPAELEDSGVYFCASSQPGGTQYFGPGTRLLVL.

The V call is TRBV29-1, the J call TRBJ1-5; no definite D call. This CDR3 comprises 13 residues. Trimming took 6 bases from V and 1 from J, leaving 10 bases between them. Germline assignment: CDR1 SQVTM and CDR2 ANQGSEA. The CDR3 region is CSVEVGSNQPQHF. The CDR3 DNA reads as TGCAGCGTCGAGGTCGGAAGCAATCAGCCCCAGCATTTT.

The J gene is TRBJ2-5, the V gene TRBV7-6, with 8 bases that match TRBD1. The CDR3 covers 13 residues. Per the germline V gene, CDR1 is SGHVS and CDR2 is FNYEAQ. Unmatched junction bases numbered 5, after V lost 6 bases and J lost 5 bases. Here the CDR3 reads CASRPTGVETQYF. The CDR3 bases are TGTGCCAGCAGGCCGACAGGGGTCGAGACCCAGTACTTC.

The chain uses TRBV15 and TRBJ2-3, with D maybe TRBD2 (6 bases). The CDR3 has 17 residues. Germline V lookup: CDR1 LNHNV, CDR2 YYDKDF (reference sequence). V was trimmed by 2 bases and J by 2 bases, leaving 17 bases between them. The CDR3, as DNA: TGTGCCACCAGCAGAAGTTTGTTGGAGGGAGTCACAGATACGCAGTATTTT. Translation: CATSRSLLEGVTDTQYF.

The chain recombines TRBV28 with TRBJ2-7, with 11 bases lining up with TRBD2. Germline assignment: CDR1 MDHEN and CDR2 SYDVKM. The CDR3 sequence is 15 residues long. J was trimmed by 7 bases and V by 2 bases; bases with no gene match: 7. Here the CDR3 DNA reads TGTGCCAGCAGTTTACAAGGACTAGCGGGTCGGGAGCAGTACTTC. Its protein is CASSLQGLAGREQYF. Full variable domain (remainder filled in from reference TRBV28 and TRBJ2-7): DVKVTQSSRYLVKRTGEKVFLECVQDMDHENMFWYRQDPGLGLRLIYFSYDVKMKEKGDIPEGYSVSREKKERFSLILESASTNQTSMYLCASSLQGLAGREQYFGPGTRLTVT.

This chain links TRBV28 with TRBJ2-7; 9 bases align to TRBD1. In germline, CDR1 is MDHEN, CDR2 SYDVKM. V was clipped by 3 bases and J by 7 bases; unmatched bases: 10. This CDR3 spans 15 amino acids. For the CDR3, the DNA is TGTGCCAGCAGTTTGGACCGGGACAGGGAATGGGAGCAGTACTTC. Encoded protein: CASSLDRDREWEQYF.

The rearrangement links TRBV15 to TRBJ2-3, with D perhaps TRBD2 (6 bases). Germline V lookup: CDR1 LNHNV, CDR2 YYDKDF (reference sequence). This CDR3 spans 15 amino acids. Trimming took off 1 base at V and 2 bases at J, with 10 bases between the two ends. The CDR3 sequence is CATSRGGVNTDTQYF. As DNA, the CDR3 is TGTGCCACCAGCAGAGGGGGGGTAAACACAGATACGCAGTATTTT.

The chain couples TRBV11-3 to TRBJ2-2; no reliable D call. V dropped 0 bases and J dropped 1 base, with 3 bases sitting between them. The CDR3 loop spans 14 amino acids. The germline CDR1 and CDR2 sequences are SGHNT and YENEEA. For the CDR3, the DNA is TGTGCCAGCAGCTTAGATCGGAACACCGGGGAGCTGTTTTTT. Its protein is CASSLDRNTGELFF. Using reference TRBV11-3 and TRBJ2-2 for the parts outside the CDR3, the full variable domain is EAGVVQSPRYKIIEKKQPVAFWCNPISGHNTLYWYLQNLGQGPELLIRYENEEAVDDSQLPKDRFSAERLKGVDSTLKIQPAELGDSAVYLCASSLDRNTGELFFGEGSRLTVL.

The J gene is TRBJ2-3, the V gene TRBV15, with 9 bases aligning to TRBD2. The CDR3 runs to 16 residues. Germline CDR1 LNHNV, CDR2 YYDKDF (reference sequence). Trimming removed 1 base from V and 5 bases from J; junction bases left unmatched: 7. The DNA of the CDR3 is TGTGCCACCAGCAGAGTGGTGGGCGGGGGGGGAGATACGCAGTATTTT. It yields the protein CATSRVVGGGGDTQYF.

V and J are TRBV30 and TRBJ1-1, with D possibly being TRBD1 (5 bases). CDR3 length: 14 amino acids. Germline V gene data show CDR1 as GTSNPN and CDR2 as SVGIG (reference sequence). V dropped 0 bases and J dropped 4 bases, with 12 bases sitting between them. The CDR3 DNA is TGTGCCTGGAGTGTAAAGGGGAGGATCACTGAAGCTTTCTTT. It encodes CAWSVKGRITEAFF.

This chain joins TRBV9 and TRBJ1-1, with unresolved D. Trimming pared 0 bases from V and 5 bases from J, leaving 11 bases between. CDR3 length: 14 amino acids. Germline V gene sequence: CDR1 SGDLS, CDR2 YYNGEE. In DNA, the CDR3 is TGTGCCAGCAGCGTAGGTTCGACATGGACTGAAGCTTTCTTT. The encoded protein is CASSVGSTWTEAFF.

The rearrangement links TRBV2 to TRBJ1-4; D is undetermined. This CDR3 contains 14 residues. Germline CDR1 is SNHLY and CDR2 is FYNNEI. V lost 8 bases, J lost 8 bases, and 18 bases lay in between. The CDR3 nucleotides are TGTGCCAGCGTCAACCCAGTGCCGGGGGAAAAACTGTTTTTT. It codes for CASVNPVPGEKLFF. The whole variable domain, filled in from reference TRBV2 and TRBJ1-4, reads EPEVTQTPSHQVTQMGQEVILRCVPISNHLYFYWYRQILGQKVEFLVSFYNNEISEKSEIFDDQFSVERPDGSNFTLKIRSTKLEDSAMYFCASVNPVPGEKLFFGSGTQLSVL.

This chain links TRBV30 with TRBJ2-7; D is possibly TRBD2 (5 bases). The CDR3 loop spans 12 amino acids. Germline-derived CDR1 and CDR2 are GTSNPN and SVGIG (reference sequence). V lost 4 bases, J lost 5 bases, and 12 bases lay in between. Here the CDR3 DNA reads TGTGCCTGGAATCGGCTAGCAGACGAGCAGTACTTC. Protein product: CAWNRLADEQYF.

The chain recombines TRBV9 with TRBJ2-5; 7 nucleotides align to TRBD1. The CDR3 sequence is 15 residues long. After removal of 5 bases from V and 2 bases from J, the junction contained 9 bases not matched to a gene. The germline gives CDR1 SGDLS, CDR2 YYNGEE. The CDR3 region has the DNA TGTGCCAGCAGTCTCACTCCGGACAGGCAAGAGACCCAGTACTTC. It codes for CASSLTPDRQETQYF.

CDR3 protein: CASSPRLTTYEQYF. CDR3 bases: TGTGCCAGCAGTCCCAGACTCACGACCTACGAGCAGTACTTC. The chain combines TRBV6-6 with TRBJ2-7; unclear D gene. CDR3 length: 14 residues. Germline CDR1 MNHNY, CDR2 SVGAGI (reference sequence). The V end was cut by 5 bases, the J end by 2 bases, with 13 bases between.

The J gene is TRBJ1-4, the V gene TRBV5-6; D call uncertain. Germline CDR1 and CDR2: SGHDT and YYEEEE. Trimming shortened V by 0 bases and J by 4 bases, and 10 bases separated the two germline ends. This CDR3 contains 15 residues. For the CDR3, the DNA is TGTGCCAGCAGCTTGGTCGCCGGAGATAATGAAAAACTGTTTTTT. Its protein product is CASSLVAGDNEKLFF. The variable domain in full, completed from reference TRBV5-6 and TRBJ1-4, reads DAGVTQSPTHLIKTRGQQVTLRCSPKSGHDTVSWYQQALGQGPQFIFQYYEEEERQRGNFPDRFSGHQFPNYSSELNVNALLLGDSALYLCASSLVAGDNEKLFFGSGTQLSVL.

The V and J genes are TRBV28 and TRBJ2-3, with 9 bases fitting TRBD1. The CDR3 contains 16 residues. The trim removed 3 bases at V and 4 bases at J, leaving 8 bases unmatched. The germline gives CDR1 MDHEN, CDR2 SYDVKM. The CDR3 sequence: CASSFPGQGGADTQYF. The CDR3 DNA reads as TGTGCCAGCAGTTTTCCGGGACAGGGAGGGGCAGATACGCAGTATTTT.

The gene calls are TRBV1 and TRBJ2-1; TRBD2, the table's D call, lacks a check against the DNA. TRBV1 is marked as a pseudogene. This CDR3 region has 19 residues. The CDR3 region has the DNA TGCACCAGCAGCCAAGGGGGACTAGCGGGGCCTGCCAACTACAATGAGCAGTTCTTC. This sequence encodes CTSSQGGLAGPANYNEQFF.

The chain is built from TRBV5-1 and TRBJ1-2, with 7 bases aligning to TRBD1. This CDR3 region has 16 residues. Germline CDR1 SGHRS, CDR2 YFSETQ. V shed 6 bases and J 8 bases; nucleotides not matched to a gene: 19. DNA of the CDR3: TGCGCCAGCACCCCGGGACCAACAGGGGCTGGAAGGGGCTACACCTTC. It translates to CASTPGPTGAGRGYTF.

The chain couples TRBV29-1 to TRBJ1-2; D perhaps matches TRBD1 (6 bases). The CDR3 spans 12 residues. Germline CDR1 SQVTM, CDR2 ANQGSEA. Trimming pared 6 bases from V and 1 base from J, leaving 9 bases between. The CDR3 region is CSVWTVNYGYTF. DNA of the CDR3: TGCAGCGTCTGGACAGTTAACTATGGCTACACCTTC.

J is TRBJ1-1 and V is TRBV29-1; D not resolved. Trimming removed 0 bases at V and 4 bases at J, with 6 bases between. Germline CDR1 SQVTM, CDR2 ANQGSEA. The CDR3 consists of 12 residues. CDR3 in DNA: TGCAGCGTTGAAGATCTAAGCACTGAAGCTTTCTTT. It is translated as CSVEDLSTEAFF.

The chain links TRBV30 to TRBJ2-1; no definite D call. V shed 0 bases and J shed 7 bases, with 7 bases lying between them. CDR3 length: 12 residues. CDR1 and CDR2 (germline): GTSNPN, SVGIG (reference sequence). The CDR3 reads CAWSVPLNEQFF. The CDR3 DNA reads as TGTGCCTGGAGTGTTCCCCTGAATGAGCAGTTCTTC.